There are many counts of the clone carrying this T cell receptor beta chain. Its antigen remains unknown. This sample was taken from a study of regulatory T cells in long-lasting Graves disease. Study findings and constraints: New patients shared over 900 public clonotypes, and persistent patients shared more, with approximately 2,500.

Time point denoted: newly diagnosed GD, antithyroid drugs for less than 3 months. Extracted RNA from PBMCs served as the source of the TCR library. V lost 6 bases, J lost 4 bases, and 13 bases lay in between. The CDR3 consists of 13 residues. Germline CDR1 is SNHLY and CDR2 is FYNNEI. CDR3-region Arm-PCR and iRepertoire HTBI primers produced the TCR beta libraries. In TCRdb, the multiplex PCR reads were re-called with MiXCR into one record per CDR3 protein. Of roughly 560,000 distinct CDR3 sequences in the sample, around 12% were seen once. The same data also contributed to another study, on T cells in Graves' hyperthyroidism and ophthalmopathy.

This sample comprised peripheral blood mononuclear cells (PBMCs), obtained at new diagnosis, from a patient treated with antithyroid drugs. This sequence originates from a woman in her 30s with Graves disease. This chain joins TRBV2 and TRBJ2-7, with D possibly matching TRBD1 (5 bases). The CDR3 loop reads CASRSPGKYEQYF. CDR3 coding DNA: TGTGCCAGCAGGTCTCCAGGGAAATACGAGCAGTACTTC.